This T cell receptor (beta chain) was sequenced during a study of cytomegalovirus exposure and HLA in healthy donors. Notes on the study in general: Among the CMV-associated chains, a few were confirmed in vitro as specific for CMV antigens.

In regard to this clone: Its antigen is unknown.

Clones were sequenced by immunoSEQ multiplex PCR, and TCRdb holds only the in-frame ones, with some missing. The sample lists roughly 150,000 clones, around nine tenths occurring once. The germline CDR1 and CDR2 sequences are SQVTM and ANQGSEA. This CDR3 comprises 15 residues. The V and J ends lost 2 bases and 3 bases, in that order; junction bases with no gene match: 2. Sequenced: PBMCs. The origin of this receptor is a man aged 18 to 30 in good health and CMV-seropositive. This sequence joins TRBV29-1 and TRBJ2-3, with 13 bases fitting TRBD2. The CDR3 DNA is TGCAGCGTTGAACGACTAGCGGGAGGAACAGATACGCAGTATTTT. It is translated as CSVERLAGGTDTQYF.